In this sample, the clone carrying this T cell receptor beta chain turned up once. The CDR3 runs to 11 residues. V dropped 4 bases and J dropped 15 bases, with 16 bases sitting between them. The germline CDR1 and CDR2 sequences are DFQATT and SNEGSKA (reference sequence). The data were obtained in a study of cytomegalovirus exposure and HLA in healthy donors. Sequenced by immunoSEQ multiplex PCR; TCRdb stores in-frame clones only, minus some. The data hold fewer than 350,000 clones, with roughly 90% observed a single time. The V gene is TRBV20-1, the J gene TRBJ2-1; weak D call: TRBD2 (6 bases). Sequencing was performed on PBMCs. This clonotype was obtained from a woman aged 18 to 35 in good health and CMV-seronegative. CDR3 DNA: TGCAGTGCTAAGACTAGTCACGAGGGGTTCTTC. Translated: CSAKTSHEGFF.